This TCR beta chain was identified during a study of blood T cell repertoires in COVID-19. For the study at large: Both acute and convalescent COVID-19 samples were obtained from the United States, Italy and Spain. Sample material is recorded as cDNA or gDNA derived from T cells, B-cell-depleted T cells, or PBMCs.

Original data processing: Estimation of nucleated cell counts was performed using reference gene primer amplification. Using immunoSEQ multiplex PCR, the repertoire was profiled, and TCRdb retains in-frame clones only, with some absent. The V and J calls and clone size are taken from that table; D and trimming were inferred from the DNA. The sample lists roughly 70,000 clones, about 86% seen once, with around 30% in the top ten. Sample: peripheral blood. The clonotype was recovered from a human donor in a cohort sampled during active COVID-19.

The CDR3 reads CASSLLLAASRNEQFF. Here the CDR3 DNA reads TGCGCCAGCAGCCTTCTTCTAGCGGCCTCGAGGAATGAGCAGTTCTTC. V usage is TRBV5-1 and J usage is TRBJ2-1, with 7 bases identical to TRBD2. The CDR3 has 16 amino acids. CDR1 is SGHRS, CDR2 YFSETQ, per germline. The J segment lost 7 bases and the V segment lost 4 bases, leaving 14 bases of the junction unmatched.